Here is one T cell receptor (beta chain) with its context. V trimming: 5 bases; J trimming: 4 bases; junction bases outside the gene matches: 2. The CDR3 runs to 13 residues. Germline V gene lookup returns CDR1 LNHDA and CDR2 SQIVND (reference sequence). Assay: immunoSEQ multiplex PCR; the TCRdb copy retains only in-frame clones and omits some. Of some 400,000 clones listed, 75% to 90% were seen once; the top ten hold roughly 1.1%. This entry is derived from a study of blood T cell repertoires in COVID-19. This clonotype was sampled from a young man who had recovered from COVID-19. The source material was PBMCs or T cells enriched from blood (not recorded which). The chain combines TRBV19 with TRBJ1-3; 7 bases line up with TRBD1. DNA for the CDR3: TGTGCCAGTAGTTGGGACAGCGGAAACACCATATATTTT. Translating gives CASSWDSGNTIYF.